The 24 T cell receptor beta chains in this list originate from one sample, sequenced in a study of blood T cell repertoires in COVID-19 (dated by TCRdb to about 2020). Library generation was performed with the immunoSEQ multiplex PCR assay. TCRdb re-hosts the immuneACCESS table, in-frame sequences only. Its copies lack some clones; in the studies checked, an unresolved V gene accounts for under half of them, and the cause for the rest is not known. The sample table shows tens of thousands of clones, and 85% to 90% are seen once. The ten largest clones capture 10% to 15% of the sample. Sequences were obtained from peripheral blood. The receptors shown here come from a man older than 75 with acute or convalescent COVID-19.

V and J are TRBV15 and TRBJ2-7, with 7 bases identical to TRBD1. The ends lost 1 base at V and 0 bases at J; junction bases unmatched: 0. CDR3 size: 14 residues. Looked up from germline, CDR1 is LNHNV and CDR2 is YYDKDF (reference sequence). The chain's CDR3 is CATSRGDSSYEQYF. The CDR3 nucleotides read TGTGCCACCAGCAGAGGGGACAGCTCCTACGAGCAGTACTTC.

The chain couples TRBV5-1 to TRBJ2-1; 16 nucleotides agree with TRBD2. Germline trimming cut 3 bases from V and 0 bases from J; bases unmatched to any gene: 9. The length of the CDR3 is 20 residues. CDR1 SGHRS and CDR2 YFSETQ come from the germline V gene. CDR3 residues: CASSSPGTSGGGSSYNEQFF. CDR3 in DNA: TGCGCCAGCAGCTCCCCCGGGACTAGCGGGGGGGGGAGCTCCTACAATGAGCAGTTCTTC.

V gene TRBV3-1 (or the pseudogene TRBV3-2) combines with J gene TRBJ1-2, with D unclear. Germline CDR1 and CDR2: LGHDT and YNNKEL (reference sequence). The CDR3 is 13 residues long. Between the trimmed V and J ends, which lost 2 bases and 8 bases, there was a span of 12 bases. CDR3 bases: TGTGCCAGCAGCCAACCGGGAGTCCGGGGCTACACCTTC. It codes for CASSQPGVRGYTF.

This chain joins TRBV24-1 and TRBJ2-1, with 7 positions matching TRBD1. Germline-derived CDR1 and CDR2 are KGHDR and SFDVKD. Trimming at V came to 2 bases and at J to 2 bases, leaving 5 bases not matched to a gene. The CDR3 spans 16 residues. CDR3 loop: CATSDYRQGPYNEQFF. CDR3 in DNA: TGTGCCACCAGTGATTACCGACAGGGTCCCTACAATGAGCAGTTCTTC.

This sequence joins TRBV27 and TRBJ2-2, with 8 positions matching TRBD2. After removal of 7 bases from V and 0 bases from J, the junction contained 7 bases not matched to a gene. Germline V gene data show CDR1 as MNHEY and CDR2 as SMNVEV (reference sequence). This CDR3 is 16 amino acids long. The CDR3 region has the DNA TGTGCCAGCAAATGGAGACTAGCGCCGAACACCGGGGAGCTGTTTTTT. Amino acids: CASKWRLAPNTGELFF.

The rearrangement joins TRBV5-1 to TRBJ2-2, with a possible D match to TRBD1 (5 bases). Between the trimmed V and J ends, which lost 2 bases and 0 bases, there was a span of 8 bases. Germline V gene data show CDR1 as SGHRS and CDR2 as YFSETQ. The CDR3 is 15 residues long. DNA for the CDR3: TGCGCCAGCAGCTTCACAGGATCGAACACCGGGGAGCTGTTTTTT. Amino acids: CASSFTGSNTGELFF.

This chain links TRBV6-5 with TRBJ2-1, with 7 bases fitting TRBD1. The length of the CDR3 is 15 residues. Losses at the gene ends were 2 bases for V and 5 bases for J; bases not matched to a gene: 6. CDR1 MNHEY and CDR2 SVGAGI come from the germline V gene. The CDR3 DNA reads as TGTGCCAGCAGTTACCTACAGGGGATCCACAATGAGCAGTTCTTC. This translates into CASSYLQGIHNEQFF.

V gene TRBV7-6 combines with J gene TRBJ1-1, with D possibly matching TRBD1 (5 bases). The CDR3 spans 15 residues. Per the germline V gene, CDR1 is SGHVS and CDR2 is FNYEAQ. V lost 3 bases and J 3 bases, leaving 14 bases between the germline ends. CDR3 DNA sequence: TGTGCCAGCAGCTTGGAATTCTCAGGGCACACTGAAGCTTTCTTT. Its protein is CASSLEFSGHTEAFF.

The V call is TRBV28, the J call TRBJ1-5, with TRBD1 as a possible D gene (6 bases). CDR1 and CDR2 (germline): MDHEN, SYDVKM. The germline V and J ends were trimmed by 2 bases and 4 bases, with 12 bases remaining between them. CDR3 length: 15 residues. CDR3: CASSLVGQQNQPQHF. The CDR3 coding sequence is TGTGCCAGCAGTTTAGTCGGACAGCAAAATCAGCCCCAGCATTTT.

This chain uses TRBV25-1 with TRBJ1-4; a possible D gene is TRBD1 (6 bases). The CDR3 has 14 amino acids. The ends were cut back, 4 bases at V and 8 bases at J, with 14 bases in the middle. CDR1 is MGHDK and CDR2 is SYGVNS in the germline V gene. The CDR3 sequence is CASSAQGTGEKLFF. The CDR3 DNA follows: TGTGCCAGCAGTGCACAGGGTACAGGCGAAAAACTGTTTTTT.

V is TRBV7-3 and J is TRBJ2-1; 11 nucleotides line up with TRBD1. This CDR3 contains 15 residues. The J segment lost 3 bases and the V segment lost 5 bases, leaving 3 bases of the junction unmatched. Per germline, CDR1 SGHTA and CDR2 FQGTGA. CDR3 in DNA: TGTGCCAGCAGCCGGACAGGGGGCGGCTACAATGAGCAGTTCTTC. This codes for CASSRTGGGYNEQFF.

DNA for the CDR3: TGTGCCAGCAGCTTAGGGGGAGCCGGACGTTCACCCCTCCACTTT. Amino acid sequence: CASSLGGAGRSPLHF. The J gene is TRBJ1-6, the V gene TRBV11-2; D gene unclear. The germline V gene has CDR1 SGHAT and CDR2 FQNNGV. V was trimmed by 1 base and J by 9 bases, leaving 13 bases between them. This CDR3 spans 15 amino acids.

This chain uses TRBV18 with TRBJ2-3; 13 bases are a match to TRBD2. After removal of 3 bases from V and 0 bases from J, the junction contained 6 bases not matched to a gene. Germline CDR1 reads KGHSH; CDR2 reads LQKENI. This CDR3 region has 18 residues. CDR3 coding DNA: TGTGCCAGCTCACCCGGGACTAGCGGGGTCCTGAGCACAGATACGCAGTATTTT. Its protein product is CASSPGTSGVLSTDTQYF.

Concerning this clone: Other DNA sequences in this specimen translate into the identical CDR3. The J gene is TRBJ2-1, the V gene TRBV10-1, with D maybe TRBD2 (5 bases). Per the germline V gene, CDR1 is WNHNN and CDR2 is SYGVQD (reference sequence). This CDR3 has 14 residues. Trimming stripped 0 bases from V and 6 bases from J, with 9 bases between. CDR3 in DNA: TGCGCCAGCAGTGAGTCACTCGAGGGCAATGAGCAGTTCTTC. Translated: CASSESLEGNEQFF.

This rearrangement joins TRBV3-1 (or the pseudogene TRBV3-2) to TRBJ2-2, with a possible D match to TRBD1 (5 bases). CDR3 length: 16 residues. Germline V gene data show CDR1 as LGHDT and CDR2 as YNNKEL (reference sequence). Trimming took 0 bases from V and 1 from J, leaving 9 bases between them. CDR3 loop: CASSQENRMNTGELFF. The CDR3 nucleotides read TGTGCCAGCAGCCAAGAGAACAGGATGAACACCGGGGAGCTGTTTTTT.

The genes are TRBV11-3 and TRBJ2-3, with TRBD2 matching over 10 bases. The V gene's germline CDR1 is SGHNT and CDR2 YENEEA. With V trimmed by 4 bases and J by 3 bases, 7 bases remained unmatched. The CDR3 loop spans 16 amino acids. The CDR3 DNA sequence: TGTGCCAGCAGCTCCCGAGCGGGGGGGCCGACAGATACGCAGTATTTT. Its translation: CASSSRAGGPTDTQYF.

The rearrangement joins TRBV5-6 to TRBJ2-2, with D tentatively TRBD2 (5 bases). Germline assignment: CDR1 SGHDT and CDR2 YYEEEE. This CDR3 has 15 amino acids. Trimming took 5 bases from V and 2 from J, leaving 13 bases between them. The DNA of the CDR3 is TGTGCCAGCAGAAAAGGACTGGACAACACCGGGGAGCTGTTTTTT. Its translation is CASRKGLDNTGELFF.

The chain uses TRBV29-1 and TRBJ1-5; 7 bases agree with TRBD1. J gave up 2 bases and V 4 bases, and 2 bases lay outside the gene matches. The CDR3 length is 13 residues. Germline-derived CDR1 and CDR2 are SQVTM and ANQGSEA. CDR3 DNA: TGCAGCGTTGCAACAGGGGGCAATCAGCCCCAGCATTTT. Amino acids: CSVATGGNQPQHF.

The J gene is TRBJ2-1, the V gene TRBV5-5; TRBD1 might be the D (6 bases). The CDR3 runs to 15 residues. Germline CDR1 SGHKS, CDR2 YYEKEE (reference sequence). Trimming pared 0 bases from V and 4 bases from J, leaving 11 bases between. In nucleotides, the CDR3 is TGTGCCAGCAGCTTGGTGTGGACAGCGTACAATGAGCAGTTCTTC. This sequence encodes CASSLVWTAYNEQFF.

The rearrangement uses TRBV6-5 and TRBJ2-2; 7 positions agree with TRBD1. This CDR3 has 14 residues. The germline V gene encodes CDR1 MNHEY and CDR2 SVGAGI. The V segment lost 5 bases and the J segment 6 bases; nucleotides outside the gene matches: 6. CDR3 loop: CASSTGTEPGELFF. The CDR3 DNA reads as TGTGCCAGCAGTACGGGGACAGAACCCGGGGAGCTGTTTTTT.

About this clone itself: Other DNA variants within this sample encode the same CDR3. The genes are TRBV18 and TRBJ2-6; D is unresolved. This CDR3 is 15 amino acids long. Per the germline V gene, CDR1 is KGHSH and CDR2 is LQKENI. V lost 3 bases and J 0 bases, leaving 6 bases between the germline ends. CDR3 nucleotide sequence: TGTGCCAGCTCACCCTCGGGCTCTGGGGCCAACGTCCTGACTTTC. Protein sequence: CASSPSGSGANVLTF. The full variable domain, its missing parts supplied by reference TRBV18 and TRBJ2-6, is NAGVMQNPRHLVRRRGQEARLRCSPMKGHSHVYWYRQLPEEGLKFMVYLQKENIIDESGMPKERFSAEFPKEGPSILRIQQVVRGDSAAYFCASSPSGSGANVLTFGAGSRLTVL.

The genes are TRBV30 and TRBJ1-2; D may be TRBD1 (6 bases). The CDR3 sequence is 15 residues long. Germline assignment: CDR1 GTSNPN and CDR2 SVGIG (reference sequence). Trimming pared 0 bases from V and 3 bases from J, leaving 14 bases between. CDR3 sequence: CAWSVLRGADYGYTF. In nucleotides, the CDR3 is TGTGCCTGGAGTGTACTCAGGGGCGCAGACTATGGCTACACCTTC.

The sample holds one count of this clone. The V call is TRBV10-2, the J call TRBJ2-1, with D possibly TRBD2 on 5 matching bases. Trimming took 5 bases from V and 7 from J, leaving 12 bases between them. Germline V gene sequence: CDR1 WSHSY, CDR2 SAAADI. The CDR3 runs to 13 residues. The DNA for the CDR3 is TGCGCCAGCAGTTGGACTTATCAGAATGAGCAGTTCTTC. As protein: CASSWTYQNEQFF.

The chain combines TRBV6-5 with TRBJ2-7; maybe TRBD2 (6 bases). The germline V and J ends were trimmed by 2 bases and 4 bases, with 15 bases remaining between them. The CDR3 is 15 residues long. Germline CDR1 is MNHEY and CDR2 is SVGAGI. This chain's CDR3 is CASSYPRGSRYEQYF. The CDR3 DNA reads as TGTGCCAGCAGTTACCCCCGGGGGTCAAGGTACGAGCAGTACTTC.